This T cell receptor beta chain was captured by sequencing in a study of T cell responses to AZD1222 COVID-19 vaccine. The CDR3 is 14 amino acids. CDR1 and CDR2 (germline): SEHNR, FQNEAQ (reference sequence). The V segment lost 5 bases and the J segment 4 bases; nucleotides outside the gene matches: 6. Repertoires were generated with immunoSEQ multiplex PCR, while TCRdb's copy carries only in-frame clones and drops some. The table has tens of thousands of clones, about 85% seen once. This rearrangement joins TRBV7-9 to TRBJ2-5; 8 bases are shared with TRBD2. This TCR was recovered from an adult in good health. The sequenced sample was peripheral blood, obtained on day 0 of MenACWY control vaccination. CDR3 nucleotides: TGTGCCAGCAGCCGTTCCGCGGGGGGAGAGACCCAGTACTTC. This gives the protein CASSRSAGGETQYF.